The TCR beta chain under discussion was sequenced for a study of blood T cell repertoires in COVID-19. Overall study: COVID-19 samples, acute and convalescent, were from the United States, Italy and Spain. Sample material is recorded as cDNA or gDNA derived from T cells, B-cell-depleted T cells, or PBMCs.

CDR3 length: 15 amino acids. Germline-derived CDR1 and CDR2 are MNHNY and SVGAGI (reference sequence). V shed 7 bases and J shed 1 base, with 13 bases lying between them. Original processing notes: Reference gene primer amplification gave nucleated cell count estimates. This table comes from immunoSEQ multiplex PCR, and its TCRdb copy is limited to in-frame clones, with some not included. Clone size and V and J calls were adopted from that table, with D and trimming inferred from the DNA. The sample consists of roughly 200,000 clones, 60% to 85% of them appearing once. The sequencing input was peripheral blood. The clonotype comes from a woman between 50 and 59 years old with active or convalescent COVID-19. This chain connects TRBV6-6 to TRBJ2-2; D is unresolved. CDR3 protein: CASIQGSGNTGELFF. The CDR3, as DNA: TGTGCCAGCATCCAAGGATCGGGGAACACCGGGGAGCTGTTTTTT.